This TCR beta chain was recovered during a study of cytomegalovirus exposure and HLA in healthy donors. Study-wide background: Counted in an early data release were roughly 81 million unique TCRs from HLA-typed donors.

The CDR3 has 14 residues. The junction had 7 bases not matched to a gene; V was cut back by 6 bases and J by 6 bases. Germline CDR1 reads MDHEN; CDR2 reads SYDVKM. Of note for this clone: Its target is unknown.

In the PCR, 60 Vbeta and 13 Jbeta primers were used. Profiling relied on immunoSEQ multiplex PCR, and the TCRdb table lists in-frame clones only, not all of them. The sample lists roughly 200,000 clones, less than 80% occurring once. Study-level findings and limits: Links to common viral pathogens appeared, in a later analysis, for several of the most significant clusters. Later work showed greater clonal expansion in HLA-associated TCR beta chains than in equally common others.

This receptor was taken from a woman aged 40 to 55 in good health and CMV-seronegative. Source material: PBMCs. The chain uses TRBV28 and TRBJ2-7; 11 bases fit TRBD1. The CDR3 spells CASRIPGQGGEQYF. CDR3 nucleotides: TGTGCCAGCAGAATTCCGGGACAGGGGGGCGAGCAGTACTTC.